The text below deals with one T cell receptor (beta chain). Its antigen is still unknown. Clones were sequenced by immunoSEQ multiplex PCR, and TCRdb holds only the in-frame ones, with some missing. The sample has 80,000 to 95,000 clones, roughly 90% seen once. The entry originates in a study of T cell responses to AZD1222 COVID-19 vaccine. Findings and caveats of the study: Females made up more of the donors, who were largely white British, and clonal diversity may have come out too low. Targeting of unmutated variant regions was reportedly seen in nearly half of spike-specific TCRs. Just six AZD1222 recipients were seropositive at baseline. Repertoires were obtained only post-peak T cell response.

The CDR3 totals 15 residues. Germline V gene sequence: CDR1 SGHTA, CDR2 FQGTGA. V was shortened by 1 base and J by 0 bases, with 6 bases between the two germline ends. The input for sequencing was peripheral blood, taken on day 0 of MenACWY control vaccination. The TCR was taken from an adult in good health. The chain carries TRBV7-3 and TRBJ2-2; D remains ambiguous. This chain's CDR3 is CASSLNSANTGELFF. The CDR3, as DNA: TGTGCCAGCAGCTTAAACAGCGCGAACACCGGGGAGCTGTTTTTT.